The table lists the clone carrying this T cell receptor beta chain with many counts. This specimen comes from a study of T cells in Graves' hyperthyroidism and ophthalmopathy. Germline V gene data show CDR1 as KGHSH and CDR2 as LQKENI. Trimming at V came to 4 bases and at J to 0 bases, leaving 13 bases not matched to a gene. This CDR3 contains 19 residues. Regions amplified from RNA transcripts were the TCR beta CDR3 regions. The HTBI primer set was used in a first-round RT-PCR of the TCR CDR3. MiXCR was run by TCRdb on the multiplex PCR reads, yielding one entry per CDR3 protein. In the table there are some 270,000 distinct CDR3 sequences, around 25% of which are singletons.

Sequencing was done on a sample of blood. This TCR derives from a woman in her thirties or forties with Graves' ophthalmopathy. The chain carries TRBV18 and TRBJ2-7; 12 positions match TRBD1. The CDR3: CASSRPGTGGDSFSYEQYF. The CDR3 DNA sequence: TGTGCCAGCTCACGTCCGGGGACAGGGGGCGACTCGTTCTCCTACGAGCAGTACTTC.